Each of the 13 T cell receptor beta chains below was sequenced from the same sample in a study of T cell changes during pregnancy in multiple sclerosis. Here immunoSEQ multiplex PCR was the method, and the copy in TCRdb shows in-frame clones only, minus some. The data hold more than 55,000 clones, with roughly 91% observed a single time. The material was peripheral blood, obtained in the third trimester of pregnancy. The receptors were sampled from a female donor in good health, enrolled as a control in a pregnancy study.

J is TRBJ2-7 and V is TRBV10-1; 8 bases map to TRBD2. Losses at the gene ends were 10 bases for V and 3 bases for J; bases not matched to a gene: 8. The CDR3 length is 13 residues. The germline V gene encodes CDR1 WNHNN and CDR2 SYGVQD (reference sequence). The CDR3 bases are TGCGCCACGAGCGGGGGCCAATTCTACGAGCAGTACTTC. Encoded protein: CATSGGQFYEQYF.

The chain is built from TRBV2 and TRBJ1-5; D may be TRBD1 (6 bases). Deletions cut 1 base from V and 5 bases from J, with 9 bases between. CDR1 SNHLY and CDR2 FYNNEI come from the germline V gene. The CDR3 length is 14 residues. CDR3 protein: CASSEVNRDQPQHF. The CDR3 DNA reads TGTGCCAGCAGTGAAGTTAACAGGGATCAGCCCCAGCATTTT.

The chain combines TRBV4-2 with TRBJ2-7; TRBD2 is a possible D gene (6 bases). The CDR3 consists of 13 residues. The V gene's germline CDR1 is LGHNA and CDR2 YNFKEQ. Trimming removed 3 bases at V and 4 bases at J, with 10 bases between. The CDR3 nucleotides read TGTGCCAGCAGCCAGCTAGCGCGGTACGAGCAGTACTTC. It specifies CASSQLARYEQYF.

The rearrangement uses TRBV4-2 and TRBJ1-4; tentatively, D is TRBD1 (6 bases). The CDR3 is 16 amino acids. V was trimmed by 0 bases and J by 8 bases, leaving 16 bases between them. Germline CDR1 LGHNA, CDR2 YNFKEQ. The CDR3 spells CASSQEGGQGGEKLFF. The DNA of the CDR3 is TGTGCCAGCAGCCAAGAGGGGGGGCAGGGTGGGGAAAAACTGTTTTTT.

This clone was recorded only once. The chain employs TRBV7-6 and TRBJ2-1; 8 nucleotides align to TRBD1. Germline values: CDR1 SGHVS, CDR2 FNYEAQ. With V trimmed by 5 bases and J by 3 bases, 9 bases remained unmatched. The CDR3 covers 16 residues. DNA of the CDR3: TGTGCCAGCAGCGGAACCTCAGGGGGCGGCTACAATGAGCAGTTCTTC. Amino acids: CASSGTSGGGYNEQFF.

The gene calls are TRBV5-1 and TRBJ2-1; D remains unclear. The CDR3 extends over 12 amino acids. V lost 3 bases to trimming and J lost 5 bases, with 6 bases between them. Germline V CDR1 and CDR2: SGHRS, YFSETQ. This CDR3 reads CASSSYDNEQFF. CDR3 nucleotides: TGCGCCAGCAGCTCCTACGACAATGAGCAGTTCTTC.

The chain has TRBV18 and TRBJ2-7; D perhaps matches TRBD2 (5 bases). From germline, CDR1 is KGHSH and CDR2 LQKENI. CDR3 length: 16 residues. V lost 3 bases and J lost 4, with 19 bases in between. Written as DNA, the CDR3 is TGTGCCAGCTCACCTTCAAGAGGGCAACAGACGTACGAGCAGTACTTC. Amino acids: CASSPSRGQQTYEQYF.

V usage is TRBV27 and J usage is TRBJ1-5; a possible D gene is TRBD1 (6 bases). The V end lost 5 bases, the J end lost 13 bases, and 18 bases lay between the germline ends. Germline CDR1 MNHEY, CDR2 SMNVEV (reference sequence). CDR3 length: 13 amino acids. The CDR3 sequence is CASSSKGGLEQHF. In DNA form, the CDR3 reads TGTGCCAGCAGTAGCAAGGGGGGGTTGGAACAGCATTTT.

The chain is built from TRBV7-2 and TRBJ1-1; D ambiguous. Per the germline V gene, CDR1 is SGHTA and CDR2 is FQGNSA. This CDR3 has 14 residues. The germline V and J ends were trimmed by 1 base and 2 bases, with 8 bases remaining between them. The CDR3 loop reads CASSLDSGNTEAFF. The CDR3 DNA reads as TGTGCCAGCAGCTTAGACAGTGGAAACACTGAAGCTTTCTTT.

This clone was seen just once. The J gene is TRBJ2-7, the V gene TRBV5-1; 9 bases map to TRBD1. Germline V CDR1 and CDR2: SGHRS, YFSETQ. This CDR3 has 15 amino acids. V gave up 5 bases and J gave up 5 bases; unmatched junction bases: 11. The CDR3 coding sequence is TGCGCCAGCAGGGGGGACAGGGCTGGTTTTGACGAGCAGTACTTC. Protein sequence: CASRGDRAGFDEQYF.

V and J are TRBV15 and TRBJ1-5; D unresolved. This CDR3 is 12 amino acids long. V was trimmed by 3 bases and J by 5 bases, leaving 5 bases between them. Per germline, CDR1 LNHNV and CDR2 YYDKDF (reference sequence). As DNA, the CDR3 is TGTGCCACCAGCAGCCGGGATCAGCCCCAGCATTTT. It codes for CATSSRDQPQHF.

The chain joins TRBV10-3 to TRBJ1-5; no firm D call. Germline CDR1 ENHRY, CDR2 SYGVKD. The CDR3 loop spans 13 amino acids. V shed 10 bases and J shed 6 bases, with 16 bases lying between them. In DNA form, the CDR3 reads TGTGCCACTGAAGACAACCGGGGTCAGCCCCAGCATTTT. It encodes CATEDNRGQPQHF.

This chain connects TRBV7-6 to TRBJ2-1, with TRBD2 identical over 11 bases. Germline loops: CDR1 SGHVS, CDR2 FNYEAQ. CDR3 length: 15 amino acids. Trimming took 5 bases from V and 4 from J; bases not matched to a gene: 4. The CDR3, as DNA: TGTGCCAGCAGCCCCGGGACTAGCGGATACAATGAGCAGTTCTTC. Residues: CASSPGTSGYNEQFF. The variable domain in full, completed from reference TRBV7-6 and TRBJ2-1, reads GAGVSQSPRYKVTKRGQDVALRCDPISGHVSLYWYRQALGQGPEFLTYFNYEAQQDKSGLPNDRFSAERPEGSISTLTIQRTEQRDSAMYRCASSPGTSGYNEQFFGPGTRLTVL.